This T cell receptor (beta chain) comes out of a study of blood T cell repertoires in COVID-19. V was trimmed by 7 bases and J by 6 bases, leaving 19 bases between them. Germline V gene lookup returns CDR1 MNHEY and CDR2 SMNVEV (reference sequence). The CDR3 runs to 14 residues. Some clones are missing from TCRdb's copy, which holds only in-frame ones; the method was immunoSEQ multiplex PCR. The sample records approximately 61,000 clones, around four fifths being singletons. The sequence was obtained from a man between 65 and 80 years old with acute or convalescent COVID-19. The V gene is TRBV27, the J gene TRBJ2-7; D may be TRBD2 (5 bases). The sequencing sample was made of peripheral blood. The CDR3 sequence is CASTAGLLLGEQYF. CDR3 in DNA: TGTGCCAGCACCGCAGGACTGCTTCTGGGCGAGCAGTACTTC.